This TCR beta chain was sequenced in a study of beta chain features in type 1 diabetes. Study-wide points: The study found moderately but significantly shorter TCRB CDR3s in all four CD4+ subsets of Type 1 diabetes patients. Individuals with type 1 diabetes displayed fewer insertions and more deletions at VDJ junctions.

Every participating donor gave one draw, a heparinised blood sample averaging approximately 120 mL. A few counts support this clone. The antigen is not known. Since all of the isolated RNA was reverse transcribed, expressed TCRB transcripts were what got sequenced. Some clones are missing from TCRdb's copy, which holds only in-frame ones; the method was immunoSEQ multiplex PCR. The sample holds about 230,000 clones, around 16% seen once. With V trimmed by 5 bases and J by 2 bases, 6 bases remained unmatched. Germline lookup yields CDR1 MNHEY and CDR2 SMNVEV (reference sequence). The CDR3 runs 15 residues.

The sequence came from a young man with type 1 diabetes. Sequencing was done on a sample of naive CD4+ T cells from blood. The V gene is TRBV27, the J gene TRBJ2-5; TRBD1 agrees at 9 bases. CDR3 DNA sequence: TGTGCCAGCAGTCGTTACAGGGGGCAGCAAGAGACCCAGTACTTC. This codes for CASSRYRGQQETQYF.